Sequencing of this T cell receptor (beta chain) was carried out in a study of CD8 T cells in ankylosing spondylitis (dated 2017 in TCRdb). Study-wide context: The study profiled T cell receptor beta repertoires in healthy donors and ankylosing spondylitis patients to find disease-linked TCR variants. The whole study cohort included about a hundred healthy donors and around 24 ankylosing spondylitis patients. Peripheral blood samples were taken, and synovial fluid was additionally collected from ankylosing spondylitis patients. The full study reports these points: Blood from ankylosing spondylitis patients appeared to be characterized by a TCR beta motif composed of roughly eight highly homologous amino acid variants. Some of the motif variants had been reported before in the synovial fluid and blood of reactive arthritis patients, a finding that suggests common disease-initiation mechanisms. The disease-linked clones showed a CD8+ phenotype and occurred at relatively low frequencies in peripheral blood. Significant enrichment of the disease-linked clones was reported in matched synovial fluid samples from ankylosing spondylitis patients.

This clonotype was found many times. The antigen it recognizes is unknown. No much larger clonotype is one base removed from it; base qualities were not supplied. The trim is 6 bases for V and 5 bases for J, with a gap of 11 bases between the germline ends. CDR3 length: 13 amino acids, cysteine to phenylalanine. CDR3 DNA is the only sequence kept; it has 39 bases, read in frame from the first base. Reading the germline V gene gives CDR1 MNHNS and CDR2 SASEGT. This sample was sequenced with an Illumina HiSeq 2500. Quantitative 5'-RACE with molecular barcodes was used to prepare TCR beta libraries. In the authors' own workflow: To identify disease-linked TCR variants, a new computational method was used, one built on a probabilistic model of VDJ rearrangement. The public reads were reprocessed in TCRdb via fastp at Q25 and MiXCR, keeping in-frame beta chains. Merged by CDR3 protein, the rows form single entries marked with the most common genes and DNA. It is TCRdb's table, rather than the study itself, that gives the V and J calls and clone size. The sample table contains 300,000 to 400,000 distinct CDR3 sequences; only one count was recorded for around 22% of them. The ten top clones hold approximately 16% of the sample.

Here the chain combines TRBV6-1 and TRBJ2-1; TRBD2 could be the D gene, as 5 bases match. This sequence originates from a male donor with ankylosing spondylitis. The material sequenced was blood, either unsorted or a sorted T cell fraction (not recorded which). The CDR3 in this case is CASSLGLNNEQFF. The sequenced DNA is TGTGCCAGCAGCCTCGGACTGAACAATGAGCAGTTCTTC.